This T cell receptor beta chain was documented in a study of blood T cells in healthy people across ages. The CDR3 covers 13 residues. Deletions cut 7 bases from V and 2 bases from J, with 12 bases between. Germline values: CDR1 MNHEY, CDR2 SVGAGI. Next came a second PCR, run for about 6 to 12 cycles, which used a sample-barcoded 5' primer along with a J-beta primer mix. TCRdb processed the 5' RACE reads anew with MiXCR; each CDR3 protein has one entry. This sample has around 940,000 distinct CDR3 sequences, with 51% found just once. The chain carries TRBV6-5 and TRBJ2-7, with D perhaps assigned TRBD1 or TRBD2 (6 bases each). This receptor was obtained from a woman in her fifties or sixties in good health. The sample consisted of blood. The CDR3 region has the DNA TGTGCCAGCACGGGGGCGCTGACCTACGAGCAGTACTTC. Its protein is CASTGALTYEQYF.